This T cell receptor (beta chain) emerged from a study of control samples from healthy donors and cancer patients. The repertoire was sequenced with immunoSEQ multiplex PCR; TCRdb's copy has only in-frame clones and lacks some. Of approximately 97,000 clones listed, under 95% are singletons. Germline V lookup: CDR1 LGHNA, CDR2 YNFKEQ. V lost 0 bases to trimming and J lost 7 bases, with 6 bases between them. CDR3 size: 12 residues. Sequenced input: blood. This TCR was sampled from a woman aged 18-29 years in good health. The chain combines TRBV4-2 with TRBJ1-2; D is unresolved. CDR3 DNA: TGTGCCAGCAGCCAAGACCTCCTTGGCTACACCTTC. It is translated as CASSQDLLGYTF.